This passage covers 11 T cell receptor beta chains from one sample sequenced in a study of blood T cell repertoires in COVID-19. Data came from immunoSEQ multiplex PCR; TCRdb stores just in-frame clones and leaves some out. The sample lists 65,000 to 70,000 clones; approximately 93% were seen once. The source material was peripheral blood. The receptors were gathered from a man aged 70 or older with active COVID-19.

The chain recombines TRBV28 with TRBJ1-2; D possibly corresponds to TRBD1 (6 bases). CDR1 is MDHEN and CDR2 is SYDVKM in the germline V gene. The CDR3 loop spans 13 amino acids. V lost 6 bases and J lost 9, with 17 bases in between. The CDR3 loop is CASRLEQGNSYTF. The CDR3, as DNA: TGTGCCAGCAGACTAGAGCAGGGGAATAGCTACACCTTC.

A single count supports this clone. The chain carries TRBV14 and TRBJ1-2, with no clear D. V was cut by 1 base and J by 9 bases, with 18 bases left in between. The CDR3 is made up of 15 amino acids. Looked up from germline, CDR1 is SGHDN and CDR2 is FVKESK. DNA for the CDR3: TGTGCCAGCAGCCAAGTAGGATGGGCCTGGGAGAGCTACACCTTC. Its protein product is CASSQVGWAWESYTF.

Comments on this clone: The sample carries other DNA sequences with the same CDR3. J is TRBJ2-2 and V is TRBV5-5; 8 bases are a match to TRBD2. The junction had 6 bases not matched to a gene; V was cut back by 0 bases and J by 2 bases. Germline-derived CDR1 and CDR2 are SGHKS and YYEKEE (reference sequence). The CDR3 extends over 17 amino acids. In nucleotides, the CDR3 is TGTGCCAGCAGCTTGGTTGGGGCGGGGGGAAACACCGGGGAGCTGTTTTTT. Translating it yields CASSLVGAGGNTGELFF.

The V gene is TRBV7-2, the J gene TRBJ1-2; D call uncertain. V lost 1 base and J lost 3, with 6 bases in between. The CDR3 spans 13 residues. Germline V gene data show CDR1 as SGHTA and CDR2 as FQGNSA. CDR3 sequence: CASSLGVDYGYTF. Written as DNA, the CDR3 is TGTGCCAGCAGCTTAGGAGTTGACTATGGCTACACCTTC.

V is TRBV13 and J is TRBJ2-3; 11 bases match TRBD1. This CDR3 is built from 15 residues. CDR1 PRHDT and CDR2 FYEKMQ come from the germline V gene (reference sequence). The V and J ends lost 8 bases and 4 bases, in that order; junction bases with no gene match: 8. The CDR3: CASYLRTGGPDTQYF. CDR3 DNA sequence: TGTGCCAGCTACCTACGGACAGGGGGCCCAGATACGCAGTATTTT.

This chain links TRBV6-5 with TRBJ2-2; 7 bases match TRBD1. Germline CDR1 is MNHEY and CDR2 is SVGAGI. This CDR3 has 15 residues. Trimming at V came to 6 bases and at J to 3 bases, leaving 7 bases not matched to a gene. The CDR3 protein is CASRGDRVDTGELFF. For the CDR3, the DNA is TGTGCCAGCAGGGGGGACAGAGTTGACACCGGGGAGCTGTTTTTT.

The chain carries TRBV6-1 and TRBJ1-2, with D maybe TRBD1 (6 bases). Trimming removed 0 bases at V and 8 bases at J, with 13 bases between. This CDR3 contains 14 residues. Per germline, CDR1 MNHNS and CDR2 SASEGT. In nucleotides, the CDR3 is TGTGCCAGCAGTGAAGCGACAGGACGGGAAGGCTACACCTTC. Encoded protein: CASSEATGREGYTF.

This clone was seen just once. The CDR3 region has the DNA TGTGCCAGCAGTGAACGTGCGGGGCGCGGGGATACGCAGTATTTT. This sequence encodes CASSERAGRGDTQYF. This chain connects TRBV6-1 to TRBJ2-3, with TRBD2 as a possible D gene (6 bases). The CDR3 is made up of 15 amino acids. V lost 2 bases and J 6 bases, leaving 15 bases between the germline ends. Germline CDR1 and CDR2: MNHNS and SASEGT.

This rearrangement joins TRBV6-5 to TRBJ1-2; D gene uncertain. V lost 4 bases and J lost 1, with 13 bases in between. Germline CDR1 MNHEY, CDR2 SVGAGI. CDR3 length: 15 residues. CDR3 region: CASSSRSLDNYGYTF. The CDR3 DNA is TGTGCCAGCAGTTCTAGGAGTTTGGATAACTATGGCTACACCTTC.

The chain couples TRBV12-3 or TRBV12-4 to TRBJ1-1; D is undetermined. Trimming pared 3 bases from V and 6 bases from J, leaving 11 bases between. The CDR3 has 13 amino acids. CDR3 coding DNA: TGTGCCAGCAGTTTTAGCGGTTCCTCTGAAGCTTTCTTT. Protein: CASSFSGSSEAFF.

This rearrangement joins TRBV12-3 or TRBV12-4 to TRBJ1-2; no definite D call. This CDR3 is 12 amino acids long. Trimming pared 6 bases from V and 5 bases from J, leaving 10 bases between. CDR3 in amino acids: CASSRTGYGYTF. CDR3 nucleotide sequence: TGTGCCAGCAGCCGAACGGGGTATGGCTACACCTTC.